The T cell receptor (beta chain) described here comes from a study of blood T cell repertoires in COVID-19. Deletions cut 2 bases from V and 6 bases from J, with 9 bases between. Germline V gene lookup returns CDR1 SGHNT and CDR2 YYREEE (reference sequence). The CDR3 has 13 amino acids. Study processing details: Amplification of reference gene primers provided the estimated nucleated cell counts. Sequenced by immunoSEQ multiplex PCR; TCRdb stores in-frame clones only, minus some. V and J calls plus clone size are reproduced from that table; the DNA served to infer D and trimming. The repertoire includes some 120,000 clones, approximately 82% of them detected once, and approximately 7.6% sits in the top ten.

Sample: peripheral blood. This clonotype was sampled from a man in his 70s with active or convalescent COVID-19. The rearrangement links TRBV5-4 to TRBJ2-1; perhaps TRBD2 as D (6 bases). CDR3: CASSFPTSNEQFF. The CDR3 nucleotides are TGTGCCAGCAGCTTCCCGACTAGCAATGAGCAGTTCTTC.